The TCR beta chain described here comes from a study of blood T cell repertoires in COVID-19. Sequenced by immunoSEQ multiplex PCR; TCRdb stores in-frame clones only, minus some. The table records about 260,000 clones, about 90% of them present only once. This clone was counted a single time. The CDR3 runs to 15 residues. CDR1 and CDR2 (germline): KGHSH, LQKENI. With V trimmed by 6 bases and J by 4 bases, 10 bases remained unmatched. V and J are TRBV18 and TRBJ2-7, with 9 bases identical to TRBD1. The sequenced material came from peripheral blood. The clonotype was recovered from a woman aged 40 to 55 who had recovered from COVID-19. CDR3 region: CASSHYRDRAYEQYF. The CDR3 nucleotides are TGTGCCAGCTCCCACTACCGGGACAGGGCTTACGAGCAGTACTTC.